This TCR beta chain came from a study of T cell repertoires in cytomegalovirus infection. Losses at the gene ends were 4 bases for V and 5 bases for J; bases not matched to a gene: 11. Germline loops: CDR1 SGHKS, CDR2 YYEKEE (reference sequence). The CDR3 sequence is 15 residues long. A single record per CDR3 protein comes from TCRdb applying MiXCR to the reads. The sample records approximately 270,000 distinct CDR3 sequences, 22% being singletons. This clonotype was seen ten or more times. No antigen is known for it. The chain has TRBV5-5 and TRBJ1-1; the match to TRBD1 covers 7 bases. The receptor was derived from a human donor in good health (CMV status not recorded). Some clones in this sample may be carry-over from other donors' samples. The specimen was cultured PBMCs, collected from culture after CMV antigen stimulation. The CDR3 protein is CASSRTGLGTTEAFF. CDR3 sequence (DNA): TGTGCCAGCAGCAGGACAGGTTTGGGAACGACTGAAGCTTTCTTT.